This T cell receptor (beta chain) is drawn from a study of shared clonotypes between healthy human individuals. TCRdb keeps only in-frame clones here, not all; method: immunoSEQ multiplex PCR. The sample records around 500,000 clones, around 79% being singletons. The germline V gene has CDR1 DFQATT and CDR2 SNEGSKA (reference sequence). The CDR3 runs 11 residues. V lost 6 bases and J lost 10; bases outside the gene matches: 6. J is TRBJ2-1 and V is TRBV20-1; 7 bases match TRBD2. This clonotype originated in a woman aged 40 to 55 in good health. Some clones in this sample may be carry-over from other donors' samples. Sequencing used PBMCs. The CDR3 DNA follows: TGCAGTGCCATTAGCGGGCGGGAGCAGTTCTTC. Translation: CSAISGREQFF.